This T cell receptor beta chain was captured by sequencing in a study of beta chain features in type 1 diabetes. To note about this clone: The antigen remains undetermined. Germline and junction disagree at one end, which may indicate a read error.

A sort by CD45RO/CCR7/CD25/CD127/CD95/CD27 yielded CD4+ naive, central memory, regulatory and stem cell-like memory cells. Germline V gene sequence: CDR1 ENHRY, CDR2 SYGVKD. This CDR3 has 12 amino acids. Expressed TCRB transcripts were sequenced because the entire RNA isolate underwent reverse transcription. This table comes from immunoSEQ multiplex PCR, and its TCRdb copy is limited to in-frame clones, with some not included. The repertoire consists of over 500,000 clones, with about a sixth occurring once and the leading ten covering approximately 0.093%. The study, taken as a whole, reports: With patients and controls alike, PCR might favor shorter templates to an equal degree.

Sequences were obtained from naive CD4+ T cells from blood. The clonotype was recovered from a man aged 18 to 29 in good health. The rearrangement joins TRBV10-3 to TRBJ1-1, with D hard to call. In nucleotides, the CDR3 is TGTGCCATCAGTGAGTCGGGTATGGAAGAGGGCTTT. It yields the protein CAISESGMEEGF.